Listed below are T cell receptor beta chains from one sample, sequenced in a study of blood T cells in healthy people across ages. TCRdb fed the 5' RACE reads into MiXCR, producing one record per CDR3 protein. This sample carries about 680,000 distinct CDR3 sequences, about 52% of them seen once, and the ten largest clones take about 32%. The sequencing sample was made of blood. The origin of the receptors is a woman aged 60-70 years in good health. The CDR3 runs from the conserved cysteine through the conserved F or W. D genes are given only for firm matches. Only part of the rows carry a size: once, few, many, or a class if the clone is expanded.

d_gene	v_gene	len	abundance	j_gene	CDR3aa	CDR3nt
TRBD2	TRBV27	15	-	TRBJ2-7	CASSLRGLAEYEQYF	TGTGCCAGCAGTCTCCGGGGACTAGCGGAGTACGAGCAGTACTTC
-	TRBV7-2	14	few	TRBJ2-1	CASSLDAGRREQFF	TGTGCCAGCAGCTTAGACGCGGGGCGTCGGGAGCAGTTCTTC
-	TRBV28	14	-	TRBJ2-7	CASSLGSSLGEQYF	TGTGCCAGCAGTTTAGGCAGCTCGTTGGGGGAGCAGTACTTC
-	TRBV7-2	15	-	TRBJ1-4	CASSSSRAPGEKLFF	TGTGCCAGCAGCTCAAGCCGGGCCCCTGGGGAAAAACTGTTTTTT
-	TRBV7-9	13	-	TRBJ2-7	CASSKGPLYEQYF	TGTGCCAGCAGCAAGGGACCGCTCTACGAGCAGTACTTC
-	TRBV7-9	14	few	TRBJ1-2	CASSPTTGNYGYTF	TGTGCCAGCAGCCCGACGACAGGAAACTATGGCTACACCTTC
-	TRBV12-3/TRBV12-4	16	-	TRBJ1-5	CASSLDFTGSNQPQHF	TGTGCCAGCAGTTTAGACTTCACGGGGAGCAATCAGCCCCAGCATTTT
-	TRBV10-3	14	few	TRBJ2-3	CAISQGRSADTQYF	TGTGCCATCAGCCAGGGGCGGTCCGCAGATACGCAGTATTTT
-	TRBV4-2	18	few	TRBJ2-7	CASSEIKKDSAPLNEQYF	TGTGCCAGCAGCGAGATTAAAAAGGACAGCGCCCCTCTTAACGAGCAGTACTTC
TRBD1	TRBV29-1	12	few	TRBJ1-1	CSVDTGGSEAFF	TGCAGCGTTGACACAGGGGGCTCTGAAGCTTTCTTT
TRBD2	TRBV9	15	-	TRBJ2-3	CASSVLAGNTDTQYF	TGTGCCAGCAGCGTACTAGCGGGAAACACAGATACGCAGTATTTT
TRBD2	TRBV12-3/TRBV12-4	14	-	TRBJ2-7	CASTLAGASYEQYF	TGTGCCAGCACCCTAGCGGGAGCCTCCTACGAGCAGTACTTC
-	TRBV4-3	15	-	TRBJ2-3	CASSQHAGPPDTQYF	TGCGCCAGCAGCCAACATGCCGGTCCCCCAGATACGCAGTATTTT
-	TRBV24-1	16	-	TRBJ2-7	CATSDPRRSQTYEQYF	TGTGCCACCAGTGATCCTAGACGCTCCCAGACCTACGAGCAGTACTTC
-	TRBV28	15	-	TRBJ2-7	CASSSLDSLYSKQYF	TGTGCCAGCAGTTCACTGGACAGCTTGTATTCGAAGCAGTACTTC
TRBD1	TRBV2	14	few	TRBJ2-7	CATKRDRGIYEQYF	TGTGCCACCAAGAGGGACAGGGGGATCTACGAGCAGTACTTC
-	TRBV9	15	-	TRBJ2-5	CASSVEELVTETQYF	TGTGCCAGCAGCGTAGAAGAACTAGTGACGGAGACCCAGTACTTC
-	TRBV30	15	many	TRBJ2-5	CAWSVQQGWRETQYF	TGTGCCTGGAGTGTTCAACAGGGCTGGCGAGAGACCCAGTACTTC
TRBD2	TRBV29-1	15	-	TRBJ2-3	CSVVGGRAFTDTQYF	TGCAGCGTTGTTGGCGGGAGGGCCTTCACAGATACGCAGTATTTT
-	TRBV10-3	13	-	TRBJ1-1	CAIRRDMNTEVFF	TGTGCCATCAGACGGGACATGAACACTGAAGTTTTCTTT
TRBD2	TRBV20-1	15	-	TRBJ2-5	CSAVGLAGILETQYF	TGCAGTGCCGTGGGGCTAGCGGGAATATTGGAGACCCAGTACTTC
-	TRBV6-2/TRBV6-3	15	many	TRBJ2-5	CASSYPDRGEETQYF	TGTGCCAGCAGTTACCCCGATCGAGGGGAAGAGACCCAGTACTTC
-	TRBV20-1	14	-	TRBJ2-7	CSAREQSFPYEQYF	TGCAGTGCTAGAGAACAGTCGTTCCCCTACGAGCAGTACTTC
-	TRBV6-5	14	-	TRBJ2-3	CASSYFKGADTQYF	TGTGCCAGCAGTTACTTTAAGGGCGCAGATACGCAGTATTTT
-	TRBV27	16	few	TRBJ2-4	CASSSWRDGGKNIQYF	TGTGCCAGCAGTTCGTGGCGGGACGGGGGCAAAAACATTCAGTACTTC
-	TRBV2	13	few	TRBJ2-5	CASSDGVKETQYF	TGTGCCAGCAGTGACGGAGTCAAAGAGACCCAGTACTTC
TRBD2	TRBV7-2	15	-	TRBJ2-3	CASSPGGRSTDTQYF	TGTGCCAGCAGCCCGGGAGGAAGGTCCACAGATACGCAGTATTTT
-	TRBV14	17	few	TRBJ1-4	CASSQDLVPAADEKLFF	TGTGCCAGCAGCCAAGATCTTGTGCCCGCCGCAGATGAAAAACTGTTTTTT
-	TRBV27	13	-	TRBJ2-7	CASSLNPPYEQYF	TGTGCCAGCAGTTTAAATCCCCCCTACGAGCAGTACTTC
TRBD2	TRBV7-3	15	many	TRBJ2-5	CASSLRTSGSSEQYF	TGTGCCAGCAGCCTACGGACTAGCGGGTCTAGTGAGCAGTACTTC
TRBD2	TRBV12-3/TRBV12-4	15	few	TRBJ2-1	CASSRLAGGYNEQFF	TGTGCCAGCAGTCGGCTAGCGGGAGGGTACAATGAGCAGTTCTTC
-	TRBV5-6	16	-	TRBJ2-5	CASSLGRKLYQETQYF	TGTGCCAGCAGCTTGGGGCGGAAACTTTACCAAGAGACCCAGTACTTC
-	TRBV14	13	-	TRBJ2-5	CASKRGPRETQYF	TGTGCCAGCAAACGAGGGCCTCGGGAGACCCAGTACTTC
-	TRBV20-1	13	few	TRBJ2-3	CSARVPSTDTQYF	TGCAGTGCTCGGGTACCGAGCACAGATACGCAGTATTTT
-	TRBV7-2	14	-	TRBJ2-1	CASSPPRRYNEQFF	TGTGCCAGCAGTCCCCCCCGGCGCTACAATGAGCAGTTCTTC
TRBD1	TRBV5-6	16	-	TRBJ2-1	CASSPRIGGNKNEQFF	TGTGCCAGCAGCCCTAGGATAGGGGGCAACAAAAATGAGCAGTTCTTC
-	TRBV7-2	14	-	TRBJ2-3	CASSSRGTADTQYF	TGTGCCAGCAGCTCCCGGGGGACCGCAGATACGCAGTATTTT
-	TRBV7-2	14	-	TRBJ2-1	CASSLRTPYNEQFF	TGTGCCAGCAGCTTACGGACACCATACAATGAGCAGTTCTTC
TRBD2	TRBV4-3	15	-	TRBJ2-7	CASSQDPSGVYEQYF	TGCGCCAGCAGCCAAGATCCTAGCGGGGTTTACGAGCAGTACTTC
-	TRBV28	15	few	TRBJ2-5	CASSSPSSGGETQYF	TGTGCCAGCAGTTCCCCCAGTTCTGGGGGAGAGACCCAGTACTTC
TRBD1	TRBV5-1	12	-	TRBJ2-7	CASKQGAYEQYF	TGCGCCAGCAAACAGGGGGCCTACGAGCAGTACTTC